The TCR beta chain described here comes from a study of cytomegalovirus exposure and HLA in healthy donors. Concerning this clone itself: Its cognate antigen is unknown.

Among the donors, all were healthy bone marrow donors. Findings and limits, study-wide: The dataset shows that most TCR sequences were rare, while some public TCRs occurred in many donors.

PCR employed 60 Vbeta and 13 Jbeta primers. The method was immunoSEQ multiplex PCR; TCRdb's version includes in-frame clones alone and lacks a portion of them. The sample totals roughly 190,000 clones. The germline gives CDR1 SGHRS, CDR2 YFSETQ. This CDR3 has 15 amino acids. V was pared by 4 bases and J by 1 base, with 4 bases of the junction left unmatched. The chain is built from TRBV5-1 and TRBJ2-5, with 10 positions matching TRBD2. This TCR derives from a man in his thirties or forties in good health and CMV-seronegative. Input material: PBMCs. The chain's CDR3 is CASSRLAGPQETQYF. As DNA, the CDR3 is TGCGCCAGCAGCCGACTAGCGGGCCCCCAAGAGACCCAGTACTTC.